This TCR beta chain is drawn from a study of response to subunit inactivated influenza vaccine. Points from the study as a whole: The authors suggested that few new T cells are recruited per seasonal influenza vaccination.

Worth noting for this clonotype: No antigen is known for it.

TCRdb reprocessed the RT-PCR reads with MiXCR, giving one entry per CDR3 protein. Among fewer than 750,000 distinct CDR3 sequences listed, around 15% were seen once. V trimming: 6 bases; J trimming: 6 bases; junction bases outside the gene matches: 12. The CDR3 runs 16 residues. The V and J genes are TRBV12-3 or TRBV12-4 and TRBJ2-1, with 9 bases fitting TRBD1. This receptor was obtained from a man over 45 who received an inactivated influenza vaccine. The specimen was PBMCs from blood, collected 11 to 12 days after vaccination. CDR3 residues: CASRPTGGKMGNEQFF. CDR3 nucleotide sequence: TGTGCCAGCAGACCCACAGGGGGCAAAATGGGCAATGAGCAGTTCTTC.